The 14 T cell receptor beta chains below come from one sample, sequenced in a study of blood T cell repertoires in COVID-19 (dated by TCRdb to about 2020). The library was obtained by the immunoSEQ multiplex PCR assay. In TCRdb, the immuneACCESS table is reduced to in-frame sequences with V and J assigned. These tables do not hold every clone; where another copy was compared, an unresolved V gene accounts for under half, and the others remain unexplained. The sample includes over 75,000 clones, with roughly 83% observed a single time. Jointly, the top ten make up 20% to 30% of the sample. Input material: peripheral blood. The receptors derive from a human donor in a cohort sampled during active COVID-19.

The J gene is TRBJ2-1, the V gene TRBV6-2 or TRBV6-3; 11 bases line up with TRBD2. The V gene's germline CDR1 is MNHEY and CDR2 SVGEGT. This CDR3 contains 15 residues. The junction had 10 bases not matched to a gene; V was cut back by 6 bases and J by 9 bases. The CDR3 region is CASSSTSGSVGEQFF. The CDR3 bases are TGTGCCAGCAGCTCCACTAGCGGGAGTGTAGGTGAGCAGTTCTTC.

The gene calls are TRBV5-1 and TRBJ2-1; weak D call: TRBD1 (6 bases). The V and J ends lost 2 bases and 0 bases respectively, with 9 bases between them. Per germline, CDR1 SGHRS and CDR2 YFSETQ. The CDR3 sequence is 15 residues long. In nucleotides, the CDR3 is TGCGCCAGCAGCTTTGGACAGATCTCCTACAATGAGCAGTTCTTC. It specifies CASSFGQISYNEQFF.

This chain connects TRBV28 to TRBJ2-1, with 8 bases fitting TRBD2. The V and J ends lost 2 bases and 7 bases, in that order; junction bases with no gene match: 4. Per germline, CDR1 MDHEN and CDR2 SYDVKM. CDR3 size: 14 residues. The CDR3 sequence: CASSLAGRGNEQFF. For the CDR3, the DNA is TGTGCCAGCAGTTTAGCCGGGAGGGGGAATGAGCAGTTCTTC.

V and J are TRBV2 and TRBJ2-7; TRBD1 is a possible D gene (7 bases). The CDR3 extends over 16 amino acids. Trimming stripped 3 bases from V and 3 bases from J, with 18 bases between. CDR1 and CDR2 (germline): SNHLY, FYNNEI. CDR3 amino acids: CASSEGGQLNLYEQYF. The DNA for the CDR3 is TGTGCCAGCAGTGAGGGGGGACAGTTGAATCTCTACGAGCAGTACTTC.

This clone was detected only a few times. The rearrangement links TRBV4-1 to TRBJ2-7, with 7 nucleotides matching TRBD2. The length of the CDR3 is 13 residues. V gave up 5 bases and J gave up 2 bases; unmatched junction bases: 3. The germline V gene encodes CDR1 MGHRA and CDR2 YSYEKL. The CDR3 bases are TGCGCCAGCAGCACAGGACTAGCCTACGAGCAGTACTTC. Protein product: CASSTGLAYEQYF.

CDR3 loop: CASSRVAIQTQYF. Written as DNA, the CDR3 is TGTGCCAGCAGTCGAGTCGCTATACAGACGCAGTATTTT. This sequence joins TRBV28 and TRBJ2-3, with unresolved D. V was trimmed by 5 bases and J by 9 bases, leaving 15 bases between them. CDR3 length: 13 residues. The germline V gene has CDR1 MDHEN and CDR2 SYDVKM. The complete variable domain, with remaining parts taken from reference TRBV28 and TRBJ2-3, reads DVKVTQSSRYLVKRTGEKVFLECVQDMDHENMFWYRQDPGLGLRLIYFSYDVKMKEKGDIPEGYSVSREKKERFSLILESASTNQTSMYLCASSRVAIQTQYFGPGTRLTVL.

In its sample, this clone was seen a few times. The V call is TRBV27, the J call TRBJ2-3, with D unclear. Germline CDR1 is MNHEY and CDR2 is SMNVEV (reference sequence). The V and J ends lost 8 bases and 1 base respectively, with 13 bases between them. The CDR3 loop spans 14 amino acids. The CDR3 spells CASSAAAGTDTQYF. The CDR3 region has the DNA TGTGCCAGCTCGGCGGCTGCGGGCACAGATACGCAGTATTTT.

V usage is TRBV13 and J usage is TRBJ2-7, with a possible D match to TRBD2 (5 bases). Trimming took 0 bases from V and 2 from J, leaving 5 bases between them. The CDR3 is made up of 13 amino acids. CDR1 is PRHDT and CDR2 is FYEKMQ in the germline V gene (reference sequence). CDR3 sequence reads: CASSLGRAYEQYF. CDR3 DNA: TGTGCCAGCAGCTTAGGGCGGGCCTACGAGCAGTACTTC.

The V gene is TRBV5-1, the J gene TRBJ2-5; D call uncertain. Trimming cost V 4 bases and J 0 bases, with 10 bases left between them. Per the germline V gene, CDR1 is SGHRS and CDR2 is YFSETQ. The CDR3 is 14 amino acids. The CDR3 DNA is TGCGCCAGCAGCCAGGCATCGTACCAAGAGACCCAGTACTTC. It codes for CASSQASYQETQYF. The whole variable domain, filled in from reference TRBV5-1 and TRBJ2-5, reads KAGVTQTPRYLIKTRGQQVTLSCSPISGHRSVSWYQQTPGQGLQFLFEYFSETQRNKGNFPGRFSGRQFSNSRSEMNVSTLELGDSALYLCASSQASYQETQYFGPGTRLLVL.

The chain uses TRBV9 and TRBJ2-1, with 10 bases lining up with TRBD2. Germline V CDR1 and CDR2: SGDLS, YYNGEE. V was pared by 4 bases and J by 7 bases, with 8 bases of the junction left unmatched. The CDR3 has 15 amino acids. CDR3 residues: CASSRTSGSENEQFF. In DNA, the CDR3 is TGTGCCAGCAGCCGGACTAGCGGATCAGAGAATGAGCAGTTCTTC. Variable domain in full (rest from reference TRBV9 and TRBJ2-1): DSGVTQTPKHLITATGQRVTLRCSPRSGDLSVYWYQQSLDQGLQFLIQYYNGEERAKGNILERFSAQQFPDLHSELNLSSLELGDSALYFCASSRTSGSENEQFFGPGTRLTVL.

The DNA of the CDR3 is TGTGCCAGCAGCGCCGCCGGGGGGACAGATACGCAGTATTTT. It encodes CASSAAGGTDTQYF. The rearrangement uses TRBV9 and TRBJ2-3, with TRBD2 matching 7 bases. Germline lookup yields CDR1 SGDLS and CDR2 YYNGEE. The length of the CDR3 is 14 residues. Trimming cost V 3 bases and J 3 bases; bases outside gene matches: 4.

J is TRBJ1-4 and V is TRBV27; 7 nucleotides match TRBD1. CDR3 length: 14 amino acids. Trimming cost V 8 bases and J 8 bases; bases outside gene matches: 11. Germline V gene lookup returns CDR1 MNHEY and CDR2 SMNVEV (reference sequence). CDR3 residues: CASAFEGAGEKLFF. CDR3 bases: TGTGCCAGCGCCTTCGAGGGGGCGGGCGAAAAACTGTTTTTT.

This clone was detected only once. The chain has TRBV7-2 and TRBJ2-7; 8 positions agree with TRBD1. Germline V gives CDR1 SGHTA, CDR2 FQGNSA. The CDR3 runs to 15 residues. Trimming at V came to 4 bases and at J to 0 bases, leaving 5 bases not matched to a gene. The CDR3 spells CASSYGQGRSYEQYF. The DNA of the CDR3 is TGTGCCAGCAGCTACGGACAGGGACGCTCCTACGAGCAGTACTTC.

This clone was recorded only once. The chain recombines TRBV19 with TRBJ1-4; the D is unclear. This CDR3 has 9 residues. Germline loops: CDR1 LNHDA, CDR2 SQIVND (reference sequence). V lost 11 bases and J lost 13, with 11 bases in between. The CDR3 loop reads CASPSGLFF. CDR3 in DNA: TGTGCCTCCCCATCAGGACTGTTTTTT.